The rows below give T cell receptor beta chains drawn from one sample of a study of technical replicates of blood from a handful of donors. Sequencing was performed with immunoSEQ multiplex PCR; in TCRdb, only in-frame clones are kept and a portion is missing. The sample carries approximately 100,000 clones, over 95% recorded once. The specimen was T cells isolated from PBMCs. The receptors derive from a human donor in good health. CDR3s include the opening cysteine and the closing phenylalanine or tryptophan. Each record gives: CDR3 protein, CDR3 DNA, clone size, V gene, J gene, D gene. The D gene is left open where the match is weak. Clone size appears in some rows only: once, few, many, or a class for an expanded clone.

CASSFGTGEYEQYF	TGTGCCAGCAGCTTCGGGACTGGGGAATACGAGCAGTACTTC	.	TRBV7-9	TRBJ2-7	.
CASSQDRVLVWSSGNTIYF	TGTGCCAGCAGCCAAGACAGGGTCTTGGTTTGGAGCTCTGGAAACACCATATATTTT	.	TRBV28	TRBJ1-3	TRBD1
CASIGQGGNTGELFF	TGTGCCAGCATCGGACAGGGGGGGAACACCGGGGAGCTGTTTTTT	.	TRBV2	TRBJ2-2	TRBD1
CASGTGTENTEAFF	TGCGCCAGCGGGACCGGGACAGAGAACACTGAAGCTTTCTTT	.	TRBV5-1	TRBJ1-1	TRBD1
CASSTPMGAAAYEQYF	TGTGCCAGTAGTACCCCCATGGGCGCAGCAGCCTACGAGCAGTACTTC	.	TRBV19	TRBJ2-7	.
CASSQTDRGMFYEQYF	TGCGCCAGCAGCCAGACCGACAGGGGAATGTTCTACGAGCAGTACTTC	.	TRBV4-1	TRBJ2-7	TRBD1
CASSPLRDLYNEQFF	TGCGCCAGCAGCCCCCTCAGGGATCTCTACAATGAGCAGTTCTTC	few	TRBV4-1	TRBJ2-1	.
CASSGATDTQYF	TGTGCCAGCAGCGGGGCTACAGATACGCAGTATTTT	.	TRBV5-4	TRBJ2-3	.
CASSNYTGLNTEAFF	TGTGCCAGCTCGAATTATACAGGGTTGAACACTGAAGCTTTCTTT	.	TRBV18	TRBJ1-1	.
CASSSPGSGSTGELFF	TGTGCCAGCAGTAGTCCGGGTAGCGGGAGTACCGGGGAGCTGTTTTTT	.	TRBV27	TRBJ2-2	TRBD2
CASSRQTSGRYEQYF	TGTGCCAGCAGCCGACAGACTAGCGGGAGGTACGAGCAGTACTTC	.	TRBV6-5	TRBJ2-7	TRBD2
CASTSQGLSGRNADTQYF	TGTGCCAGCACCTCTCAGGGTCTTAGCGGGAGAAATGCAGATACGCAGTATTTT	.	TRBV7-8	TRBJ2-3	TRBD2
CASSADWPGADTQYF	TGTGCCAGCAGCGCGGACTGGCCGGGGGCAGATACGCAGTATTTT	.	TRBV9	TRBJ2-3	.
CASARDSDTEAFF	TGTGCTTCAGCCCGAGACAGCGACACTGAAGCTTTCTTT	.	TRBV2	TRBJ1-1	.
CASSGSNMHYGYTF	TGTGCCAGCAGTGGGAGTAATATGCACTATGGCTACACCTTC	.	TRBV2	TRBJ1-2	.
CASSQGAGLAGSLSYEQYF	TGTGCCAGCAGCCAAGGGGCCGGACTAGCGGGAAGCCTCTCCTACGAGCAGTACTTC	.	TRBV4-2	TRBJ2-7	TRBD2
CASSARSYEQYF	TGTGCCAGCAGCGCGAGATCCTACGAGCAGTACTTC	.	TRBV28	TRBJ2-7	.
CASSKIAASGSSEQYF	TGTGCCAGCAGCAAAATAGCCGCTAGCGGGAGCTCCGAGCAGTACTTC	.	TRBV11-2	TRBJ2-7	TRBD2
CAWSPPGQALSGYTF	TGTGCCTGGAGCCCCCCGGGACAGGCTCTATCTGGCTACACCTTC	.	TRBV30	TRBJ1-2	TRBD1
CASSVQASYEQYF	TGTGCCAGTAGTGTTCAGGCTTCCTACGAGCAGTACTTC	.	TRBV19	TRBJ2-7	.
CASSLGTSGLDTQYF	TGTGCCAGCAGCTTGGGGACTAGCGGCCTAGATACGCAGTATTTT	.	TRBV5-4	TRBJ2-3	TRBD2
CASSFSHQETQYF	TGTGCCAGCAGCTTCTCCCACCAAGAGACCCAGTACTTC	.	TRBV11-2	TRBJ2-5	.
CASSYNSGGETQYF	TGTGCCAGCAGTTACAATAGCGGGGGAGAGACCCAGTACTTC	once	TRBV6-6	TRBJ2-5	TRBD2
CASSLSGRVAYEQYF	TGTGCCAGCAGTTTAAGCGGGAGAGTCGCCTACGAGCAGTACTTC	.	TRBV28	TRBJ2-7	TRBD2
CASSPNTDTQYF	TGTGCCAGCAGTCCCAATACAGATACGCAGTATTTT	.	TRBV6-5	TRBJ2-3	.
CASRPGSSEAFF	TGTGCCAGCAGGCCGGGGAGTTCTGAAGCTTTCTTT	.	TRBV11-1	TRBJ1-1	.
CASSRSGRASYEQYF	TGTGCCAGCAGCCGGAGCGGGAGGGCCTCCTACGAGCAGTACTTC	.	TRBV5-4	TRBJ2-7	TRBD2
CASSYRLAGNTDTQYF	TGTGCCAGCAGCTACCGACTAGCGGGAAACACAGATACGCAGTATTTT	once	TRBV11-2	TRBJ2-3	TRBD2
CASSITSGGNEQYF	TGTGCCAGTAGTATAACTAGCGGGGGTAACGAGCAGTACTTC	once	TRBV19	TRBJ2-7	TRBD2
CASSQGTVGYEQYF	TGTGCCAGCTCACAAGGGACAGTGGGATACGAGCAGTACTTC	.	TRBV18	TRBJ2-7	TRBD1
CASSLGRELFF	TGTGCCAGCAGCTTAGGGCGTGAACTGTTTTTT	once	TRBV13	TRBJ1-4	.
CASSGPVADGYTF	TGTGCCAGCAGCGGCCCCGTCGCTGATGGCTACACCTTC	.	TRBV5-8	TRBJ1-2	.
CASSLGQGLGNQPQHF	TGTGCCAGCAGCTTAGGCCAGGGTCTAGGAAATCAGCCCCAGCATTTT	.	TRBV11-2	TRBJ1-5	.
CASRAGTGGIYEQYF	TGTGCCAGCAGAGCCGGGACAGGGGGGATCTACGAGCAGTACTTC	.	TRBV7-6	TRBJ2-7	TRBD1
CATTLGHYATGELFF	TGTGCGACGACTCTAGGACACTACGCCACCGGGGAGCTGTTTTTT	.	TRBV2	TRBJ2-2	.
CATSSTGELFF	TGTGCCACCAGTAGCACCGGGGAGCTGTTTTTT	.	TRBV15	TRBJ2-2	.
CASTGQLRFSGANVLTF	TGTGCCAGCACCGGACAGTTAAGGTTCTCTGGGGCCAACGTCCTGACTTTC	few	TRBV5-4	TRBJ2-6	.
CASSPQTGTGEETQYF	TGTGCCAGCAGTCCCCAAACCGGGACAGGGGAAGAGACCCAGTACTTC	.	TRBV27	TRBJ2-5	TRBD1